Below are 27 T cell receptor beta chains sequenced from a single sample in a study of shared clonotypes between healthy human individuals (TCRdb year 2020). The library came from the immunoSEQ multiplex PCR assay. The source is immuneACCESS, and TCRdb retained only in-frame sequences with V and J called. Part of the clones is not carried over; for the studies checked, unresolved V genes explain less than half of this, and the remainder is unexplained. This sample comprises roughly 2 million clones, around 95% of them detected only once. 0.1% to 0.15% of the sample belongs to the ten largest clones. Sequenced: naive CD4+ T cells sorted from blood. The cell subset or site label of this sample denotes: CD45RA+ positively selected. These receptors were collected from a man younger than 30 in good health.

Here the CDR3 DNA reads TGTGCCAGCAGTTACCTCCGGTCCCAGGTGAATAATTCACCCCTCCACTTT. It specifies CASSYLRSQVNNSPLHF. This chain joins TRBV27 and TRBJ1-6; unclear D gene. V lost 4 bases and J lost 5, with 18 bases in between. There are 17 residues in the CDR3. Germline V CDR1 and CDR2: MNHEY, SMNVEV (reference sequence).

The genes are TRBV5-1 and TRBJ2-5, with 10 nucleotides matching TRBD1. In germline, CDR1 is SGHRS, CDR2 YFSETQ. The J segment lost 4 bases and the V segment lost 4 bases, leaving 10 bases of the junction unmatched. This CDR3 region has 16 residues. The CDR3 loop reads CASSPGQGKGRETQYF. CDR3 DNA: TGCGCCAGCAGCCCGGGACAGGGGAAGGGTAGAGAGACCCAGTACTTC.

The CDR3 protein is CASSQNRGRQPQHF. Written as DNA, the CDR3 is TGTGCCAGCAGCCAGAACAGGGGGCGTCAGCCCCAGCATTTT. This rearrangement joins TRBV11-2 to TRBJ1-5; TRBD1 aligns across 9 bases. Germline V gene sequence: CDR1 SGHAT, CDR2 FQNNGV. This CDR3 has 14 residues. Unmatched junction bases numbered 5, after V lost 5 bases and J lost 6 bases.

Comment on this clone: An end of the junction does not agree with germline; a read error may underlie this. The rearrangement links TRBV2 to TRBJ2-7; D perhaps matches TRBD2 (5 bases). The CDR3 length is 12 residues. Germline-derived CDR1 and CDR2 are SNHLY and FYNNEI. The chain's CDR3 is CASSEASGGPLF. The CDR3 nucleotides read TGTGCCAGCAGTGAAGCTTCAGGCGGGCCCCTCTTC.

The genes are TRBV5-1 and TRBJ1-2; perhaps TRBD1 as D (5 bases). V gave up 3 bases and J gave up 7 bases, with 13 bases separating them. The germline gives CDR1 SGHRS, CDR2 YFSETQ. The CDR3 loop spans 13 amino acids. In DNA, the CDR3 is TGCGCCAGCAGCTGGGACCGGGCCCGTGGCTACACCTTC. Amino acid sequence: CASSWDRARGYTF.

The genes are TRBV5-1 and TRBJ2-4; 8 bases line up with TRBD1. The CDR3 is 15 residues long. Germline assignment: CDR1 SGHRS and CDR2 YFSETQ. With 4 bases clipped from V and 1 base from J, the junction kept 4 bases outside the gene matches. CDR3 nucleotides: TGCGCCAGCAGCAAGACAGGGGAGGCCAAAAACATTCAGTACTTC. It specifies CASSKTGEAKNIQYF.

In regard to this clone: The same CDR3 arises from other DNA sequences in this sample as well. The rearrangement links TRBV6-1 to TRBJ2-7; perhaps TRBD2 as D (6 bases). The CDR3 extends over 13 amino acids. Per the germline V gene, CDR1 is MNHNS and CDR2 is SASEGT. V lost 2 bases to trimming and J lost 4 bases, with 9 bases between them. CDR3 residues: CASSESGRYEQYF. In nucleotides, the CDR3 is TGTGCCAGCAGTGAAAGTGGGAGGTACGAGCAGTACTTC.

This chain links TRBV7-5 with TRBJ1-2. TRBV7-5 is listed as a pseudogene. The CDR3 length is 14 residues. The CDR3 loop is CARSSPGPNYGYTF. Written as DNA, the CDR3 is TGTGCCAGAAGCTCGCCGGGGCCTAACTATGGCTACACCTTC.

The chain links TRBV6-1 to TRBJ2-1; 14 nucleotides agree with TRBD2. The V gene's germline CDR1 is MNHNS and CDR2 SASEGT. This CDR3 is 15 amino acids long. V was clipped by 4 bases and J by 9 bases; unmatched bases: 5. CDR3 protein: CASSGGLAGVTEQFF. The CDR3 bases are TGTGCCAGCAGTGGGGGACTAGCGGGAGTGACTGAGCAGTTCTTC.

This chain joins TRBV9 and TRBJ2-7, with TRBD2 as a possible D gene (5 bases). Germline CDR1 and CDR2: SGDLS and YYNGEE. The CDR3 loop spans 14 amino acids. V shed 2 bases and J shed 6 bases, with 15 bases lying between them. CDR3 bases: TGTGCCAGCAGCGTTGGAGCCGGCAGCGGCGAGCAGTACTTC. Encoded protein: CASSVGAGSGEQYF.

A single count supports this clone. The CDR3 nucleotides are TGTGCAAGTCGCTTCAAACAGCACACAGATACGCAGTATTTT. Amino acid sequence: CASRFKQHTDTQYF. The genes are TRBV12-2 and TRBJ2-3; no check of the table's D call, TRBD1, against the DNA was made. TRBV12-2 is reported as a pseudogene. The CDR3 has 14 residues.

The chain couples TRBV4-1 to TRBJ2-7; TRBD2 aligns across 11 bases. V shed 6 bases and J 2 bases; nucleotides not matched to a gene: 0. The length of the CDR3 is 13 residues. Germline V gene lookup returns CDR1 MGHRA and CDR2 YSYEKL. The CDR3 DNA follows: TGCGCCAGCAGGACTAGCGGGACCTACGAGCAGTACTTC. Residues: CASRTSGTYEQYF.

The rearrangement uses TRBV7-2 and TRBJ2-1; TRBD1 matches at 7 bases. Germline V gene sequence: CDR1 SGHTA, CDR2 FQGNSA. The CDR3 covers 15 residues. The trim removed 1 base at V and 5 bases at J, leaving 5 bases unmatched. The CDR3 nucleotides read TGTGCCAGCAGCTTAGTCTTTACAGGGGACAATGAGCAGTTCTTC. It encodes CASSLVFTGDNEQFF.

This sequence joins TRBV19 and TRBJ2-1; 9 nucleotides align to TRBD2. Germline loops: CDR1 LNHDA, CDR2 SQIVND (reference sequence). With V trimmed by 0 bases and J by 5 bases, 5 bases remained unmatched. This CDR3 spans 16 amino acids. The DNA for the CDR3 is TGTGCCAGTAGTATAGATCGACTAGCGGCTAACAATGAGCAGTTCTTC. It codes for CASSIDRLAANNEQFF.

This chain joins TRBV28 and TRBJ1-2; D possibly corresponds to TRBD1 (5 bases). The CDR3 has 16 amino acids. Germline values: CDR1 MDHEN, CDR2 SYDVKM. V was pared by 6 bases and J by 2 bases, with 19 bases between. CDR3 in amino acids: CASRSSDGASNYGYTF. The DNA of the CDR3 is TGTGCCAGCAGATCCTCCGACGGGGCGTCCAACTATGGCTACACCTTC.

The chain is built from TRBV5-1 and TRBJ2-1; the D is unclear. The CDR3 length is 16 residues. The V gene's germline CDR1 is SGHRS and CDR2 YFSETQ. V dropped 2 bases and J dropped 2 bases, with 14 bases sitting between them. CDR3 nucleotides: TGCGCCAGCAGCTTATCCGGGTTCGGCGCCTACAATGAGCAGTTCTTC. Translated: CASSLSGFGAYNEQFF. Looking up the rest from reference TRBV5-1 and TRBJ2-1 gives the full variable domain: KAGVTQTPRYLIKTRGQQVTLSCSPISGHRSVSWYQQTPGQGLQFLFEYFSETQRNKGNFPGRFSGRQFSNSRSEMNVSTLELGDSALYLCASSLSGFGAYNEQFFGPGTRLTVL.

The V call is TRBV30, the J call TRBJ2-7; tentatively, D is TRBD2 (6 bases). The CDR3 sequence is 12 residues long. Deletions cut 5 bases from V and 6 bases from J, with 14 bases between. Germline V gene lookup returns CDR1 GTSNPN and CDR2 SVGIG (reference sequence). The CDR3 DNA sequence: TGTGCCTGGGCTGCGGGAAAAGGCGAGCAGTACTTC. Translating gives CAWAAGKGEQYF. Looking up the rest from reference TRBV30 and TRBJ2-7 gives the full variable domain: SQTIHQWPATLVQPVGSPLSLECTVEGTSNPNLYWYRQAAGRGLQLLFYSVGIGQISSEVPQNLSASRPQDRQFILSSKKLLLSDSGFYLCAWAAGKGEQYFGPGTRLTVT.

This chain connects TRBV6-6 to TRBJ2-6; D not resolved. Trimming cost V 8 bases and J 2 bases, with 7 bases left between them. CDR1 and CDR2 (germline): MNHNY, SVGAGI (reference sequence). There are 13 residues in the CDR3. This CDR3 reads CASVEAGANVLTF. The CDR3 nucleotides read TGTGCCAGCGTAGAGGCTGGGGCCAACGTCCTGACTTTC.

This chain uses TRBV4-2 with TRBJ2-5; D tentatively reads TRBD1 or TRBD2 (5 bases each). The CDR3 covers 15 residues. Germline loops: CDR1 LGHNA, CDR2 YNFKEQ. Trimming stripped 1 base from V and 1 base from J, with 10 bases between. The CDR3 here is CASSQVGTAQETQYF. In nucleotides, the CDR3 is TGTGCCAGCAGCCAAGTAGGGACGGCCCAAGAGACCCAGTACTTC.

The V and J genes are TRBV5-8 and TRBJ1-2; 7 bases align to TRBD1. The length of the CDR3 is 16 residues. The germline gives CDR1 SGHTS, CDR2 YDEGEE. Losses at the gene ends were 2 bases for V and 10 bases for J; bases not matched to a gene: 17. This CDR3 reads CASSLRGDRRFMDYTF. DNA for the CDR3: TGTGCCAGCAGCTTAAGGGGGGACAGACGATTTATGGACTACACCTTC.

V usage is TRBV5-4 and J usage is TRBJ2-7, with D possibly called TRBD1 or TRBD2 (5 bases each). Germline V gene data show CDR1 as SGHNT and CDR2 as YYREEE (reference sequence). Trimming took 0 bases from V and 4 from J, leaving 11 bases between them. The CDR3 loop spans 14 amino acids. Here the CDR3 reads CASSLVGREYEQYF. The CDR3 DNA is TGTGCCAGCAGCTTGGTGGGCAGGGAGTACGAGCAGTACTTC.

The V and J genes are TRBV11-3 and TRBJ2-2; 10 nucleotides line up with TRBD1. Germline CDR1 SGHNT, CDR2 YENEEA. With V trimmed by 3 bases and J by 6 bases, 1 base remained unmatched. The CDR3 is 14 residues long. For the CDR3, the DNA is TGTGCCAGCAGCTTGACAGGGGGCTCCGGGGAGCTGTTTTTT. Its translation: CASSLTGGSGELFF.

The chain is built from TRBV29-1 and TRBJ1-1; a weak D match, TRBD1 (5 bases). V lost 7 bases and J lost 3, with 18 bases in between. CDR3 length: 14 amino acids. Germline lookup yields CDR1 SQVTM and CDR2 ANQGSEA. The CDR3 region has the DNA TGCAGCGCCCGAAGGGACGCCGGGGACACTGAAGCTTTCTTT. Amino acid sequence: CSARRDAGDTEAFF.

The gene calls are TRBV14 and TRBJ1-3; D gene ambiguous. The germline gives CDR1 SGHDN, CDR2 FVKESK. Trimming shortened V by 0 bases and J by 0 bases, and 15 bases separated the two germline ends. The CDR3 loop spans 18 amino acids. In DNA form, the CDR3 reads TGTGCCAGCAGCCAAGACTTGATCAAGGCGTTCTCTGGAAACACCATATATTTT. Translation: CASSQDLIKAFSGNTIYF.

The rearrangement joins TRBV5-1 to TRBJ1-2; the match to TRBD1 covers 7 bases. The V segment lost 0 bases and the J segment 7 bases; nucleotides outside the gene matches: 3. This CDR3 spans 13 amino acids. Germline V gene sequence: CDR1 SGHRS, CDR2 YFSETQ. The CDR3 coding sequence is TGCGCCAGCAGCTTGGGGGACAGAGGTGGCTACACCTTC. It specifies CASSLGDRGGYTF.

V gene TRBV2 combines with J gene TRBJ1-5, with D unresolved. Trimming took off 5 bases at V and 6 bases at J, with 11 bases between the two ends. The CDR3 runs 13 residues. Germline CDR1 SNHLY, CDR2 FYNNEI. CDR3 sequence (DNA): TGTGCCAGCAGTCTCCGGGGAGGTCAGCCCCAGCATTTT. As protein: CASSLRGGQPQHF.

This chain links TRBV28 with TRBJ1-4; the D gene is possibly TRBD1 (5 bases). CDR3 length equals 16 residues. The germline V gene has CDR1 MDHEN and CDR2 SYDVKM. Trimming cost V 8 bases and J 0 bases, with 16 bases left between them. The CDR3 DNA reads TGTGCCAGCCAACCCAGAGGGGCGGCAACTAATGAAAAACTGTTTTTT. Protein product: CASQPRGAATNEKLFF.